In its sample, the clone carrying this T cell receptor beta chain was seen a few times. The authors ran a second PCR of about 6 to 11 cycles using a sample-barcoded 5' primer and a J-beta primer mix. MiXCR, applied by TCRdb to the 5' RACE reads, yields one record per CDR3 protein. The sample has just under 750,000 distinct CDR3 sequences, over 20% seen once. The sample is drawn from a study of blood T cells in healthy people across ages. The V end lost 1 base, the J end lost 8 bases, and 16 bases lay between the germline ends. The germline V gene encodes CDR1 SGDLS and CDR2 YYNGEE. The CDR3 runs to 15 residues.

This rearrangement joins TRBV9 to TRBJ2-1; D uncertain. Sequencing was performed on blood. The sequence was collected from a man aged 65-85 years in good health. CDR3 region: CASSVRGDLSDEQFF. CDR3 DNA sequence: TGTGCCAGCAGCGTACGCGGAGACCTAAGCGATGAGCAGTTCTTC.